Sequencing of this TCR beta chain was carried out in a study of T cell responses to AZD1222 COVID-19 vaccine. General observations from the study: Only after the peak T cell response were repertoires sampled. With dominance at 160-218 and 743-854, vaccine-associated CD4 TCRs spanned spike. Two AZD1222 doses significantly raised spike-specific TCR breadth and depth over controls.

Using immunoSEQ multiplex PCR, the repertoire was profiled, and TCRdb retains in-frame clones only, with some absent. The sample yields roughly 100,000 clones, 84% seen once. A word on this clone: Its antigen is not identified.

The CDR3 consists of 15 residues. The V and J ends lost 3 bases and 1 base, in that order; junction bases with no gene match: 2. Germline V CDR1 and CDR2: LNHDA, SQIVND (reference sequence). The analysis combined second doses at about 4 or about 12 weeks. The material sequenced was peripheral blood, taken 28 days after the second AZD1222 dose. The chain uses TRBV19 and TRBJ2-3; 9 nucleotides agree with TRBD2. This clonotype originated in an adult who received the AZD1222 COVID-19 vaccine. The DNA for the CDR3 is TGTGCCAGTAGTATTTTAGCGGGGGGCACAGATACGCAGTATTTT. Translating gives CASSILAGGTDTQYF.